This is a list of T cell receptor beta chains from one sample in a study of blood T cell repertoires in COVID-19. Some clones are missing from TCRdb's copy, which holds only in-frame ones; the method was immunoSEQ multiplex PCR. The table includes fewer than 300,000 clones, roughly 90% detected once. Specimen: peripheral blood. These receptors all stem from a woman aged 25 to 39 with COVID-19, enrolled during active disease. The CDR3 runs from the conserved cysteine through the conserved F or W. A D gene is named only where the DNA matches it firmly. Size tells how often a clone was seen (once, few, many) or the class of an expanded clone, and some rows leave it out.

j_call,v_call,clone_size,d_call,cdr3_nt,cdr3_aa
TRBJ2-7,TRBV5-6,.,.,TGTGCCAGCAGCCCGATCTACAGGGCTTCAGTCTACGAGCAGTACTTC,CASSPIYRASVYEQYF
TRBJ2-5,TRBV27,.,TRBD2,TGTGCCAGCTCTCTAGCGGGGGGGACACAAGAGACCCAGTACTTC,CASSLAGGTQETQYF
TRBJ2-7,TRBV18,.,TRBD1,TGTGCCAGCTCAGCCCGGGACAGGGTGCAGTACGAGCAGTACTTC,CASSARDRVQYEQYF
TRBJ2-7,TRBV18,.,.,TGTGCCAGCTCACCGTCAAACTCCTACGAGCAGTACTTC,CASSPSNSYEQYF
TRBJ1-5,TRBV7-8,.,TRBD1,TGTGCCAGCAGCCAAACACAGGGGGTCGAGCCCCAGCATTTT,CASSQTQGVEPQHF
TRBJ2-5,TRBV5-5,.,.,TGTGCCAGCAGCTTGAGGCTGCAGGGTAGTTTACAAGAGACCCAGTACTTC,CASSLRLQGSLQETQYF
TRBJ2-3,TRBV5-1,.,.,TGCGCCAGCAGCTTTCGGGTTACGGATACGCAGTATTTT,CASSFRVTDTQYF
TRBJ2-7,TRBV6-4,.,TRBD1,TGTGCCAGCAGTGTTGACAGGGGGAGACCGTCCTACGAGCAGTACTTC,CASSVDRGRPSYEQYF
TRBJ1-1,TRBV18,.,.,TGTGCCAGCTCACCTTGGGCCCGGAACACTGAAGCTTTCTTT,CASSPWARNTEAFF
TRBJ2-7,TRBV5-1,.,.,TGCGCCAGCAGCTCTGATGCTGGGCCCTACGAGCAGTACTTC,CASSSDAGPYEQYF
TRBJ2-3,TRBV5-1,.,TRBD1,TGCGCCAGCAGCTGGACAGGTGATTGGGCCGGGGATACGCAGTATTTT,CASSWTGDWAGDTQYF
TRBJ1-1,TRBV5-6,.,.,TGTGCCAGCAGCAACATGAACACTGAAGCTTTCTTT,CASSNMNTEAFF
TRBJ1-1,TRBV6-5,.,TRBD1,TGTGCCAGCAAAAGGGACAGGGGCTTCCGTGAAGCTTTCTTT,CASKRDRGFREAFF
TRBJ2-1,TRBV4-1,few,.,TGCGCCAGCAGCCAAGATGTCCTCGGTTATGAGCAGTTCTTC,CASSQDVLGYEQFF
TRBJ2-7,TRBV28,.,TRBD2,TGTGCCAGCAGTCGGGAAGCGGGGGGCTTCGACGAGCAGTACTTC,CASSREAGGFDEQYF
TRBJ2-3,TRBV15,.,.,TGTGCCACCAGCAGAGGCTTGGGGGCTGATACGCAGTATTTT,CATSRGLGADTQYF
TRBJ1-5,TRBV5-8,few,.,TGTGCCAGCAGCTTGGGACAGAATAGCAATCAGCCCCAGCATTTT,CASSLGQNSNQPQHF
TRBJ1-3,TRBV19,.,.,TGTGCCACTAGGCGTGAGCTGAGCTCTGGAAACACCATATATTTT,CATRRELSSGNTIYF
TRBJ1-1,TRBV10-1,few,.,TGCGCCAGCAGTGAGTCCCAGGGCGACACTGAAGCTTTCTTT,CASSESQGDTEAFF
TRBJ2-1,TRBV2,.,TRBD2,TGTGCCAGCAGTGAAGCGCGGGGGGGCGGCTACAATGAGCAGTTCTTC,CASSEARGGGYNEQFF
TRBJ2-3,TRBV12-5,.,TRBD2,TGTGCTAGTGGTGCGGTCGGGGGGGCCACAGATACGCAGTATTTT,CASGAVGGATDTQYF
TRBJ1-1,TRBV7-8,.,.,TGTGCCAGCAGCTTAGGCGCCCTGAACACTGAAGCTTTCTTT,CASSLGALNTEAFF
TRBJ2-6,TRBV4-1,.,TRBD1,TGCGCCACCACACGCCTCTATTGGTCGAGGACAGGGGGCACTGGGGCCAACGTCCTGACTTTC,CATTRLYWSRTGGTGANVLTF
TRBJ2-7,TRBV18,.,TRBD2,TGTGCCAGCTCACCACCTTCGGCGGGGGGGCGTGTGAAGCAGTACTTC,CASSPPSAGGRVKQYF
TRBJ2-3,TRBV12-3/TRBV12-4,.,.,TGTGCCAGCACGTACAGGATGGAAGATACGCAGTATTTT,CASTYRMEDTQYF
TRBJ2-2,TRBV10-3,.,.,TGTGCCATCAGTGAGGGTGTGGGGGGAACCGGGGAGCTGTTTTTT,CAISEGVGGTGELFF
TRBJ2-2,TRBV30,.,.,TGTGCCTGGAGTTGGCAGACCGGGGAGCTGTTTTTT,CAWSWQTGELFF
TRBJ1-2,TRBV14,once,.,TGTGCCAGCAGCCCAGGGGTTGAGCGGGGCTACACCTTC,CASSPGVERGYTF
TRBJ1-2,TRBV18,few,TRBD1,TGTGCCAGCTCACCACCGGCAGGGGGCGTACCGGCCACCTTC,CASSPPAGGVPATF
TRBJ2-5,TRBV29-1,.,TRBD1,TGCAGCGTTGGAGCACAGGGGGGTGTTGGGACCCAGTACTTC,CSVGAQGGVGTQYF
TRBJ2-1,TRBV2,.,.,TGTGCCAGCGGGGGCCCTTTTGGGAATGAGCAGTTCTTC,CASGGPFGNEQFF
TRBJ1-2,TRBV14,.,.,TGTGCCAGCAGCCGGGCGGGACGGGCCTATGGCTACACCTTC,CASSRAGRAYGYTF
TRBJ2-5,TRBV5-1,.,.,TGCGCCAGCAGCTTGGGACTTATTATTCGGGAGACCCAGTACTTC,CASSLGLIIRETQYF
TRBJ1-2,TRBV7-9,.,TRBD1,TGTGCCAGCAGTCTCCCAGGGGGACAGAACTATGGCTACACCTTC,CASSLPGGQNYGYTF
TRBJ2-7,TRBV11-2,.,.,TGTGCCAGCAGCGCCGTTATCAGATCCTACGAGCAGTACTTC,CASSAVIRSYEQYF
TRBJ2-5,TRBV4-1,.,.,TGCGCCAGCAGCCCCGTCGGCGCAGGTGAGACCCAGTACTTC,CASSPVGAGETQYF
TRBJ2-2,TRBV7-8,few,TRBD2,TGTGCCAGCAGCTCCCCGGGACTAGCGGGTGCCACCGGGGAGCTGTTTTTT,CASSSPGLAGATGELFF
TRBJ1-3,TRBV6-5,.,TRBD1,TGTGCCAGCAGTTTCGGACAGGGCTCTGGAAACACCATATATTTT,CASSFGQGSGNTIYF
TRBJ1-3,TRBV30,few,TRBD1,TGTGCCTGGAGTAGTGGACAGGCTGCGGACACCATATATTTT,CAWSSGQAADTIYF
TRBJ2-7,TRBV7-7,.,TRBD1,TGTGCCAGCAGCCCGACAGGGGGAATAACGGGCGAGCAGTACTTC,CASSPTGGITGEQYF
TRBJ2-1,TRBV19,once,TRBD2,TGTGCCAGTAGTACACATATAGCGGGGTTGTACAATGAGCAGTTCTTC,CASSTHIAGLYNEQFF
TRBJ1-5,TRBV7-9,.,.,TGTGCCAGCGCAGCAGGTTATAGCAATCAGCCCCAGCATTTT,CASAAGYSNQPQHF
TRBJ1-4,TRBV7-2,few,.,TGTGCCAGCAGCTTAGAGTCGGGGGGCGGGAATGAAAAACTGTTTTTT,CASSLESGGGNEKLFF
TRBJ1-1,TRBV13,.,.,TGTGCCAGCAGCCGCCGAGAGGGGGTTAACACTGAAGCTTTCTTT,CASSRREGVNTEAFF
TRBJ1-2,TRBV4-1,.,TRBD1,TGCGCCAGCAGCCACGGTACGCGGACAGGGTCGGGTAATGGCTACACCTTC,CASSHGTRTGSGNGYTF
TRBJ2-7,TRBV9,.,TRBD1,TGTGCCAGCAGCCCTCTCCGGGACAGGGTGTCCCACGAGCAGTACTTC,CASSPLRDRVSHEQYF
TRBJ2-3,TRBV24-1,.,TRBD1,TGTGCCACCAGTGATCCAAGGGGGCCAAGCACAGATACGCAGTATTTT,CATSDPRGPSTDTQYF
TRBJ1-2,TRBV28,.,TRBD1,TGTGCCAGCAGTTACTCGAGGGGGCGCTATGGCTACACCTTC,CASSYSRGRYGYTF
TRBJ1-1,TRBV7-9,.,.,TGTGCCAGCAGCCTACCCGGGACATCCTACACTGAAGCTTTCTTT,CASSLPGTSYTEAFF
TRBJ1-2,TRBV5-8,.,.,TGTGCCAGCAGCTGGCCGGGACTCATAGCTAACTATGGCTACACCTTC,CASSWPGLIANYGYTF
TRBJ2-5,TRBV27,.,TRBD2,TGTGCCAGCAGCTCGCTAGCGGCGTACCAAGAGACCCAGTACTTC,CASSSLAAYQETQYF
TRBJ1-2,TRBV30,.,.,TGTGCCTGGAGTGTAGATTACCCTACCATCTATGGCTACACCTTC,CAWSVDYPTIYGYTF
TRBJ2-1,TRBV5-1,.,TRBD1,TGCGCCAGCAAGGGACAGGGGGTCTACAATGAGCAGTTCTTC,CASKGQGVYNEQFF
TRBJ2-2,TRBV5-4,.,.,TGTGCCAGCAGCTTCTATGGGAGCGGGGAGCTGTTTTTT,CASSFYGSGELFF
TRBJ1-4,TRBV11-2,.,.,TGTGCCAGCAGCACGGGGGGCGGCCCACCGAATGAAAAACTGTTTTTT,CASSTGGGPPNEKLFF